This TCR beta chain was sequenced for a study of CXCR3-negative and CXCR3-positive naive CD8 T cells. General study findings and limits: Naive cells that were CXCR3-positive had more hydrophobic TRB CDR3s (compared with CXCR3-negative naive cells).

Notes on this clonotype: Its antigen is still unknown.

UMI-tagged TRB cDNA libraries were built via 5' RACE. With the 5' RACE reads reprocessed, TCRdb shows one record per CDR3 protein and no DNA. The sample totals 45,000 to 75,000 distinct CDR3 sequences. From germline, CDR1 is SQVTM and CDR2 ANQGSEA. The CDR3 contains 11 residues. The CD45RO-CCR7+CD27+CD95- phenotype denoted naive CD8+ T cells. The specimen was naive CXCR3- CD8+ T cells from blood. Subset defined: CD45RO-CCR7+CD27+CD95- naive CD8+ T cells lacking CXCR3 (TNR3-). The chain employs TRBV29-1 and TRBJ2-4; the D gene TCRdb calls, TRBD2, cannot be checked with no DNA. The sequence derives from a human donor in good health. Some clones in this sample may be carry-over from other donors' samples. CDR3 loop: CSVRAGNIQYF.